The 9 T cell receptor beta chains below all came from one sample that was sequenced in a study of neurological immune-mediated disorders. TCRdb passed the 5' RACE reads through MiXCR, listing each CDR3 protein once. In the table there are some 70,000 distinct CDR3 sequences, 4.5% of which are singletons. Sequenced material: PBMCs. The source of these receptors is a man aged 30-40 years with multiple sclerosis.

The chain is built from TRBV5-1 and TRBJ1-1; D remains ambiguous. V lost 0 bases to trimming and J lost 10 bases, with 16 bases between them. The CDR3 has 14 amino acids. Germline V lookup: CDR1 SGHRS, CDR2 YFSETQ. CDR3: CASSLAYDSKGAFF. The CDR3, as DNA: TGCGCCAGCAGCTTGGCTTATGACTCTAAAGGAGCTTTCTTT.

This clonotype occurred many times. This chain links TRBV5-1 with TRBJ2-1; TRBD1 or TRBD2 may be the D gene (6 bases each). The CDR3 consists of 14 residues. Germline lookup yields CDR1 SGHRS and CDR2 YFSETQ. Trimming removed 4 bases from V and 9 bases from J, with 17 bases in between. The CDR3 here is CASSLSPGAGEQFF. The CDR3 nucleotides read TGCGCCAGCAGCCTGTCTCCGGGGGCGGGTGAGCAGTTCTTC.

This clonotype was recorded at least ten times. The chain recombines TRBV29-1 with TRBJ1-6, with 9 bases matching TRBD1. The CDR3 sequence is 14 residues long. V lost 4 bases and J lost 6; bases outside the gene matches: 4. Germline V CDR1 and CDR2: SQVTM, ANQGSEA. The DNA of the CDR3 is TGCAGCGTTGCGTCGGGACAGGGTAATTCACCCCTCCACTTT. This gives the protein CSVASGQGNSPLHF.

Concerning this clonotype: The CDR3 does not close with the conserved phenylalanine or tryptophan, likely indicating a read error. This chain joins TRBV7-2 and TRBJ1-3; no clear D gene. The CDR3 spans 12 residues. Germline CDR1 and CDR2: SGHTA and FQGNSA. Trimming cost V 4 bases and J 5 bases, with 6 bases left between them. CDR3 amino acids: CASSSIRNTIYI. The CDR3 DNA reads TGTGCCAGCAGCTCCATTCGAAACACCATATATATT.

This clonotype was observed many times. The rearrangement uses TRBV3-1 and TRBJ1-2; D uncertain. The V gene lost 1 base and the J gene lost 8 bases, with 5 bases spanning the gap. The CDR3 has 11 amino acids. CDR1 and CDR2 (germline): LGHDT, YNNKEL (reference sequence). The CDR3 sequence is CASSQVGGYTF. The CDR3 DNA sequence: TGTGCCAGCAGCCAAGTGGGAGGCTACACCTTC.

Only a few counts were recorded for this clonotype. The CDR3 bases are TGCGCCAGCAGCTCGCGATACGAAAGGGGGGACGGCTACACCTTC. Amino acids: CASSSRYERGDGYTF. V and J are TRBV5-1 and TRBJ1-2; the D gene is possibly TRBD1 (6 bases). V shed 3 bases and J shed 8 bases, with 20 bases lying between them. The CDR3 runs 15 residues. Germline assignment: CDR1 SGHRS and CDR2 YFSETQ.

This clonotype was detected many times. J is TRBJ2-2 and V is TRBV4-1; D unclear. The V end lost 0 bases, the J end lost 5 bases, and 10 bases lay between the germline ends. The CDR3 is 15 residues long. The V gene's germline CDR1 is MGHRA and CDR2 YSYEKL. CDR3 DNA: TGCGCCAGCAGCCAAGATGCTTCAGGTACCGGGGAGCTGTTTTTT. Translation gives CASSQDASGTGELFF.

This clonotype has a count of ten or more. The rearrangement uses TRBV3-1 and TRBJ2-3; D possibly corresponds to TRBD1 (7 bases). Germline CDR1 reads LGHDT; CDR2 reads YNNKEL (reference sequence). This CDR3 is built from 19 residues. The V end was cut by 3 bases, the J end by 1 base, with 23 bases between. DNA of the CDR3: TGTGCCAGCAGCCAGAGGACAGGACCGAGGAGGGCGGGCACAGATACGCAGTATTTT. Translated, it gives CASSQRTGPRRAGTDTQYF.

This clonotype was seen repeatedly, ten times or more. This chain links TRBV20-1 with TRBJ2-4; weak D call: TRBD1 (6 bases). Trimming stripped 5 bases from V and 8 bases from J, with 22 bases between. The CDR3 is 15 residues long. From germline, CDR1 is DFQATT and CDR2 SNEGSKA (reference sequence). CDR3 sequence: CSAGRQVMGSDIQYF. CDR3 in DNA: TGCAGTGCTGGACGACAGGTGATGGGGTCGGACATTCAGTACTTC.